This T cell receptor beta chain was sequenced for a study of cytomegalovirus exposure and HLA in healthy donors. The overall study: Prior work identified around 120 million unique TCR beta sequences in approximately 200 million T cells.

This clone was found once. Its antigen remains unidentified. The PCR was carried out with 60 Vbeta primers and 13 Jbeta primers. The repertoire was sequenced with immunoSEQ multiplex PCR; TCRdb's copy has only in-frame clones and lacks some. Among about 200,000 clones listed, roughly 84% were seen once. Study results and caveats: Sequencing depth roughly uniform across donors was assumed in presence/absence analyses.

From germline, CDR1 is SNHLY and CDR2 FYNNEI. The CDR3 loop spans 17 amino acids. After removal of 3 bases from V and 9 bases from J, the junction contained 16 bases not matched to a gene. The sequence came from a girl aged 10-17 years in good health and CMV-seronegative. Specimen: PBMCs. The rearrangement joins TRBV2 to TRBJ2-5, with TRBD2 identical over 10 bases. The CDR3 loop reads CASSESRAGGRGNAQYF. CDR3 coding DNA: TGTGCCAGCAGTGAGAGCCGAGCGGGGGGGCGCGGAAACGCCCAGTACTTC.